This T cell receptor (beta chain) originates from a study of shared clonotypes between healthy human individuals. Study-level information: The donor pool was made up of two women and a few men aged 18 to 49.

Profiling relied on immunoSEQ multiplex PCR, and the TCRdb table lists in-frame clones only, not all of them. Here the sample spans fewer than 650,000 clones, 76% being singletons. Germline V CDR1 and CDR2: SGHRS, YFSETQ. The ends lost 5 bases at V and 3 bases at J; junction bases unmatched: 11. CDR3 length: 15 amino acids. Sequencing was done on a sample of PBMCs. The chain links TRBV5-1 to TRBJ2-7, with 7 bases matching TRBD1. The TCR comes from a woman aged 40 to 50 in good health. Some clones in this sample may be carry-over from other donors' samples. The CDR3 loop is CASRSGQAIRYEQYF. In DNA form, the CDR3 reads TGCGCCAGCAGATCTGGACAGGCGATACGCTACGAGCAGTACTTC.